This T cell receptor beta chain was documented in a study of blood T cell repertoires in COVID-19. Study information: There were acute and convalescent COVID-19 samples, and they came from the United States, Italy and Spain. The analysed material was cDNA or gDNA that came from T cells, B-cell-depleted T cells, or PBMCs.

Only in-frame clones appear in the TCRdb table, and some are missing; sequencing was by immunoSEQ multiplex PCR. This sample carries 250,000 to 350,000 clones, roughly 86% of them seen once, and the ten largest clones take about 11%. Germline lookup yields CDR1 SGHNT and CDR2 YYREEE (reference sequence). The CDR3 contains 15 residues. V was clipped by 3 bases and J by 8 bases, with 18 bases between them. The sample holds a few counts of this clone. Recruited during active infection, patients (from Seattle) were subsequently followed longitudinally. This receptor was obtained from a woman younger than 45 with COVID-19, enrolled during active disease. The sequencing sample was made of peripheral blood. The rearrangement joins TRBV5-4 to TRBJ2-1; maybe TRBD2 (5 bases). The CDR3 DNA reads TGTGCCAGCAGCTCCCTAGCTCCCATTAGGGATGAGCAGTTCTTC. As protein: CASSSLAPIRDEQFF.